This entry is about one T cell receptor (beta chain). This entry belongs to a study of long-term antiretroviral therapy in people with HIV. Germline V CDR1 and CDR2: GTSNPN, SVGIG (reference sequence). CDR3 length: 13 amino acids. V was cut by 2 bases and J by 4 bases, with 8 bases left in between. They ran version v3.0 of the immunoSEQ assay at survey level. Clones were sequenced by immunoSEQ multiplex PCR, and TCRdb holds only the in-frame ones, with some missing. The sample consists of about 39,000 clones, about nine tenths of them appearing once. The receptor's source is a woman aged 45-59 years with HIV. The material sequenced was unsorted PBMCs, taken 1.2 years after starting antiretroviral therapy. V usage is TRBV30 and J usage is TRBJ1-4; D remains unclear. CDR3 residues: CAWSLGINEKLFF. The CDR3 bases are TGTGCCTGGAGTCTAGGGATTAATGAAAAACTGTTTTTT. The entire variable domain, with the rest obtained from reference TRBV30 and TRBJ1-4, is as follows: SQTIHQWPATLVQPVGSPLSLECTVEGTSNPNLYWYRQAAGRGLQLLFYSVGIGQISSEVPQNLSASRPQDRQFILSSKKLLLSDSGFYLCAWSLGINEKLFFGSGTQLSVL.